These T cell receptor beta chains were read from a single sample in a study of response to subunit inactivated influenza vaccine. MiXCR, run by TCRdb on the RT-PCR reads, gives a single entry per CDR3 protein. Altogether around 530,000 distinct CDR3 sequences are present, roughly 10% being singletons, with the ten largest covering 10%. The specimen comprised PBMCs from blood, sampled on the day of vaccination. The receptor set was obtained from a man between 50 and 59 years old who received an inactivated influenza vaccine. CDR3s leave out the opening cysteine and the closing phenylalanine or tryptophan.

TRBV20-1 SATTGPREGGYT
TRBV25-1 ASSDPAGQRTDTQY
TRBV7-3 ASSLSRFPGRALGTDTQY
TRBV10-3 AISESEASGELF
TRBV5-6 ASSLMVLRDGETQY
TRBV12-3/TRBV12-4 ASSPGDSGNTIY
TRBV20-1 SADLGTSETQY
TRBV6-5 ASSYSRDSETQY
TRBV5-6 ASSLTGGQNIQY
TRBV28 ASSLFGTARVIRELF
TRBV20-1 SASLPGYGYT
TRBV5-1 ASSPGQGAGTDTQY